These 10 T cell receptor beta chains share one sample of origin, sequenced in a study of lymphopenia after photon versus proton radiotherapy. Here immunoSEQ multiplex PCR was the method, and the copy in TCRdb shows in-frame clones only, minus some. The data contain about 29,000 clones, roughly 89% of them singletons. Sequences were derived from peripheral blood, sampled from a patient treated with proton-based radiotherapy. Receptors originate from a woman aged 60-70 years with cholangiocarcinoma. Some clones in this sample may be carry-over from other donors' samples.

V usage is TRBV18 and J usage is TRBJ2-3; 8 nucleotides line up with TRBD1. The V and J ends lost 6 bases and 4 bases, in that order; junction bases with no gene match: 6. From germline, CDR1 is KGHSH and CDR2 LQKENI. The CDR3 runs 14 residues. DNA of the CDR3: TGTGCCAGCTCCCGAGACAGGGGTTCAGATACGCAGTATTTT. Amino acids: CASSRDRGSDTQYF.

This clone was seen only once. V usage is TRBV9 and J usage is TRBJ1-6; D is undetermined. Per germline, CDR1 SGDLS and CDR2 YYNGEE. The CDR3 is made up of 13 amino acids. The V gene lost 2 bases and the J gene lost 7 bases, with 7 bases spanning the gap. Here the CDR3 reads CASSVAGNSPLHF. The CDR3 coding sequence is TGTGCCAGCAGCGTCGCGGGGAATTCACCCCTCCACTTT.

V is TRBV18 and J is TRBJ1-5, with 8 positions matching TRBD1. The CDR3 spans 15 residues. Germline CDR1 KGHSH, CDR2 LQKENI. Trimming at V came to 6 bases and at J to 4 bases, leaving 8 bases not matched to a gene. Written as DNA, the CDR3 is TGTGCCAGCTCTCCTCAGGGACAGGCTAATCAGCCCCAGCATTTT. It specifies CASSPQGQANQPQHF.

Only one count was recorded for this clone. The chain is built from TRBV6-5 and TRBJ1-1; 7 bases fit TRBD1. Per germline, CDR1 MNHEY and CDR2 SVGAGI. The CDR3 has 14 residues. V was clipped by 4 bases and J by 9 bases; unmatched bases: 11. CDR3 bases: TGTGCCAGCAGTTCAAACAACAGGGGACCCCAAGCTTTCTTT. Its protein is CASSSNNRGPQAFF.

The chain employs TRBV19 and TRBJ1-4; maybe TRBD1 (6 bases). Trimming stripped 5 bases from V and 5 bases from J, with 21 bases between. The CDR3 is 17 residues long. Germline V gene lookup returns CDR1 LNHDA and CDR2 SQIVND (reference sequence). The CDR3 spells CASSPYRQGSGNEKLFF. In DNA form, the CDR3 reads TGTGCCAGTAGTCCATACCGCCAGGGGTCAGGCAATGAAAAACTGTTTTTT.

Written as DNA, the CDR3 is TGTGCCAGCAGCTTTAGATTAGGACCCACAGATACGCAGTATTTT. Translated: CASSFRLGPTDTQYF. This chain connects TRBV7-2 to TRBJ2-3; D unresolved. With 3 bases removed from V and 2 bases from J, the gap between germline ends came to 12 bases. In germline, CDR1 is SGHTA, CDR2 FQGNSA. The CDR3 contains 15 residues. Drawing the rest from reference TRBV7-2 and TRBJ2-3, the complete variable domain is GAGVSQSPSNKVTEKGKDVELRCDPISGHTALYWYRQSLGQGLEFLIYFQGNSAPDKSGLPSDRFSAERTGGSVSTLTIQRTQQEDSAVYLCASSFRLGPTDTQYFGPGTRLTVL.

The J gene is TRBJ2-3, the V gene TRBV4-2; possibly TRBD1 or TRBD2 for D (5 bases each). This CDR3 region has 17 residues. Trimming removed 0 bases from V and 4 bases from J, with 17 bases in between. Germline values: CDR1 LGHNA, CDR2 YNFKEQ. The chain's CDR3 is CASSQDWAGSTADTQYF. The CDR3 DNA follows: TGTGCCAGCAGCCAAGATTGGGCAGGGAGTACCGCAGATACGCAGTATTTT.

The genes are TRBV6-5 and TRBJ1-2, with D perhaps TRBD1 (5 bases). Trimming shortened V by 7 bases and J by 8 bases, and 11 bases separated the two germline ends. This CDR3 has 11 amino acids. Germline CDR1 MNHEY, CDR2 SVGAGI. The CDR3 loop reads CASTAGLGYTF. The CDR3 nucleotides read TGTGCCAGCACCGCAGGGCTGGGCTACACCTTC.

The V and J genes are TRBV5-1 and TRBJ1-1; D is undetermined. Per germline, CDR1 SGHRS and CDR2 YFSETQ. Trimming shortened V by 4 bases and J by 1 base, and 5 bases separated the two germline ends. The CDR3 consists of 12 residues. CDR3 bases: TGCGCCAGCAGCCCGTCGAACACTGAAGCTTTCTTT. This gives the protein CASSPSNTEAFF. Full variable domain (rest looked up from reference TRBV5-1 and TRBJ1-1): KAGVTQTPRYLIKTRGQQVTLSCSPISGHRSVSWYQQTPGQGLQFLFEYFSETQRNKGNFPGRFSGRQFSNSRSEMNVSTLELGDSALYLCASSPSNTEAFFGQGTRLTVV.

V usage is TRBV4-3 and J usage is TRBJ2-7; 9 nucleotides align to TRBD2. Trimming took 0 bases from V and 3 from J; bases not matched to a gene: 6. There are 16 residues in the CDR3. CDR1 LGHNA and CDR2 YSLEER come from the germline V gene. The CDR3 loop is CASSQDVSGGYYEQYF. The CDR3 DNA is TGCGCCAGCAGCCAAGATGTTAGCGGGGGCTACTACGAGCAGTACTTC.